This T cell receptor (beta chain) was recovered during a study of T-cell reconstitution after alpha-beta-depleted transplantation in children. Unique molecular identifiers were incorporated into the prepared TCRbeta library. TCRdb independently ran MiXCR on the PCR reads; one entry per CDR3 protein. The table includes roughly 400,000 distinct CDR3 sequences, 20% detected once. The receptor's source is a human donor who donated a stem cell graft to a child with acute myeloid leukemia. Sequencing was performed on PBMCs from the stem cell graft donor, taken from the stem cell graft.

The CDR3 DNA reads as TGCGCCAGCAGCTCCGGGACTAGCAGAGAGACCCAGTACTTC. Translated: CASSSGTSRETQYF. The rearrangement joins TRBV5-1 to TRBJ2-5; 9 bases map to TRBD2. The CDR3 covers 14 residues. The V gene's germline CDR1 is SGHRS and CDR2 YFSETQ. V lost 3 bases to trimming and J lost 4 bases; unmatched junction nucleotides: 4.